A selection of T cell receptor beta chains follows, all from one sample in a study of PD-1 blockade in classical Hodgkin lymphoma. The protocol was immunoSEQ multiplex PCR, while the TCRdb copy is restricted to in-frame clones and leaves out a portion. The sample records about 94,000 clones, about 93% being singletons. Sequences were derived from peripheral blood mononuclear cells (PBMCs), sampled before the fourth cycle of nivolumab. These receptors originate from a human donor with classical Hodgkin lymphoma. Each CDR3 is given without its conserved first and last residue. The D gene is left open where the match is weak.

J gene,V gene,D gene,CDR3 protein
TRBJ2-2,TRBV21-1,.,ASSKEDRVCTGELF
TRBJ1-2,TRBV18,.,ASSPPGNYGYT
TRBJ2-3,TRBV7-6,.,ASSRSTDTQY
TRBJ2-1,TRBV5-1,.,ASSLVGGGIAESSYNEQF
TRBJ2-3,TRBV5-1,.,ASSLRRTGAGPDTQY
TRBJ2-1,TRBV9,.,ASNVASGPYNEQF
TRBJ2-7,TRBV5-1,TRBD1,ASSWGTGSYEQY
TRBJ1-4,TRBV5-5,.,ASSFQGVDEKLF
TRBJ1-5,TRBV11-2,.,ASSLYGASNQPQH
TRBJ2-7,TRBV6-1,TRBD2,ASKTSGTYEQY
TRBJ2-3,TRBV9,.,ASSGNDLLSDTQY
TRBJ1-1,TRBV12-5,.,ASGLVEIEEAF
TRBJ2-7,TRBV6-4,.,ASSDLDRDRPSSYEQY
TRBJ1-2,TRBV19,TRBD1,ATTDRALGGYT
TRBJ2-7,TRBV25-1,.,ASSEWGAGQYEQY
TRBJ2-6,TRBV12-2,.,ASHRGSSGANVLT
TRBJ1-2,TRBV27,.,ASSLSGLYGYT
TRBJ1-5,TRBV28,.,ASSLDALSQPQH
TRBJ2-7,TRBV27,.,ASRRSLDYEQY
TRBJ2-7,TRBV19,TRBD2,ASSRLGLAGGSYEQY
TRBJ2-6,TRBV19,.,ASSIVLRVSGANVLT
TRBJ2-2,TRBV29-1,.,SVEKQDQRGTGELF
TRBJ2-7,TRBV27,.,ASSLGLGSSYEQY
TRBJ1-5,TRBV28,TRBD1,ASSLTGAQPQH
TRBJ2-4,TRBV6-1,.,ASSEGRLLGKNIQY
TRBJ2-7,TRBV9,TRBD1,ASSKGAFGTGGDEQY
TRBJ2-7,TRBV19,TRBD2,ASSISASGSYEQY
TRBJ2-7,TRBV6-1,.,ASSEVVGTPSEQY
TRBJ1-5,TRBV5-6,.,ASSLGGGAGQPQH
TRBJ1-1,TRBV25-1,.,ASSPRGYTEAF
TRBJ2-5,TRBV27,TRBD2,ASSKGLAGVETQY
TRBJ2-2,TRBV5-1,.,ASTGGPTTGELF